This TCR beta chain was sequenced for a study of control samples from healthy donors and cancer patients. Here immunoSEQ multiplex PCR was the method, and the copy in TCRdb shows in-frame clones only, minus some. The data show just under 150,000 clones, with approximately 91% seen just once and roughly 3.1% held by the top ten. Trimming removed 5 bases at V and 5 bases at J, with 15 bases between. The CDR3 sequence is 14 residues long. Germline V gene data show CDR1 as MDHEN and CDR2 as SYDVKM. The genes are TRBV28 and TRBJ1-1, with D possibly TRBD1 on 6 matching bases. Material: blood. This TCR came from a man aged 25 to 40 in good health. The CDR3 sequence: CASSQTGIGTEAFF. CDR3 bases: TGTGCCAGCAGTCAAACAGGGATTGGGACTGAAGCTTTCTTT.